The rows below give T cell receptor beta chains drawn from one sample of a study of blood T cell repertoires in COVID-19. Sequencing was performed with immunoSEQ multiplex PCR; in TCRdb, only in-frame clones are kept and a portion is missing. The sample shows 130,000 or so clones, approximately 92% of them seen only once. The sample was peripheral blood. All receptors come from a man aged 65-85 years with active or convalescent COVID-19. The CDR3 runs from the conserved cysteine through the conserved F or W. Fields, in order: clone size, V gene, J gene, D gene, CDR3 protein, CDR3 DNA. D genes are given only for firm matches. A row's size may be missing; if present it is once, few, many or a size class.

clone_size: .
v_call: TRBV7-2
j_call: TRBJ2-1
d_call: .
cdr3_aa: CATNREGAGNEQFF
cdr3_nt: TGTGCCACCAACAGGGAGGGAGCCGGCAATGAGCAGTTCTTC

clone_size: .
v_call: TRBV5-1
j_call: TRBJ1-1
d_call: .
cdr3_aa: CASAYRAPGNTEAFF
cdr3_nt: TGCGCCAGCGCATACAGGGCCCCTGGTAACACTGAAGCTTTCTTT

clone_size: .
v_call: TRBV11-1
j_call: TRBJ2-1
d_call: .
cdr3_aa: CASSLDRYEQFF
cdr3_nt: TGTGCCAGCAGCTTAGACAGGTATGAGCAGTTCTTC

clone_size: few
v_call: TRBV28
j_call: TRBJ2-7
d_call: TRBD2
cdr3_aa: CASSPGLAGTYEQYF
cdr3_nt: TGTGCCAGCAGCCCGGGACTAGCGGGTACCTACGAGCAGTACTTC

clone_size: .
v_call: TRBV5-4
j_call: TRBJ2-5
d_call: TRBD2
cdr3_aa: CASTQTSGLGETQYF
cdr3_nt: TGTGCCAGCACCCAGACTAGCGGGTTGGGGGAGACCCAGTACTTC

clone_size: once
v_call: TRBV27
j_call: TRBJ2-3
d_call: TRBD2
cdr3_aa: CASSQTSGRTDTQYF
cdr3_nt: TGTGCCAGCAGTCAAACTAGCGGCCGCACAGATACGCAGTATTTT

clone_size: .
v_call: TRBV5-1
j_call: TRBJ2-1
d_call: TRBD2
cdr3_aa: CASSLAGTSGDDNEQFF
cdr3_nt: TGCGCCAGCAGCTTAGCCGGGACTAGCGGGGATGACAATGAGCAGTTCTTC

clone_size: once
v_call: TRBV11-3
j_call: TRBJ2-7
d_call: .
cdr3_aa: CASSKQDTGDEQYF
cdr3_nt: TGTGCCAGCAGCAAACAAGATACGGGAGACGAGCAGTACTTC

clone_size: .
v_call: TRBV5-4
j_call: TRBJ2-7
d_call: .
cdr3_aa: CASSFFDRPSYEQYF
cdr3_nt: TGTGCCAGCAGCTTTTTCGACAGGCCCTCCTACGAGCAGTACTTC

clone_size: .
v_call: TRBV28
j_call: TRBJ1-3
d_call: .
cdr3_aa: CASNSQGTTGNTIYF
cdr3_nt: TGTGCCAGCAACTCTCAGGGGACTACTGGAAACACCATATATTTT

clone_size: .
v_call: TRBV11-3
j_call: TRBJ2-7
d_call: TRBD1
cdr3_aa: CASSLDPGGEQYF
cdr3_nt: TGTGCCAGCAGCTTAGATCCAGGGGGCGAGCAGTACTTC

clone_size: .
v_call: TRBV9
j_call: TRBJ1-5
d_call: .
cdr3_aa: CASSGLQSNQPQHF
cdr3_nt: TGTGCCAGCAGCGGGTTACAGAGCAATCAGCCCCAGCATTTT

clone_size: .
v_call: TRBV7-8
j_call: TRBJ2-1
d_call: TRBD2
cdr3_aa: CASSLREGLADYNEQFF
cdr3_nt: TGTGCCAGCAGCTTAAGAGAGGGGCTAGCGGACTACAATGAGCAGTTCTTC

clone_size: once
v_call: TRBV27
j_call: TRBJ1-4
d_call: .
cdr3_aa: CASSSGLSTNEKLFF
cdr3_nt: TGTGCCAGCAGCTCGGGACTTTCAACTAATGAAAAACTGTTTTTT

clone_size: few
v_call: TRBV6-2/TRBV6-3
j_call: TRBJ2-1
d_call: TRBD2
cdr3_aa: CASSPGASGPNEQFF
cdr3_nt: TGTGCCAGCAGCCCCGGTGCTAGCGGACCTAATGAGCAGTTCTTC

clone_size: .
v_call: TRBV27
j_call: TRBJ1-2
d_call: .
cdr3_aa: CASSPSGGAGALYGYTF
cdr3_nt: TGTGCCAGCAGCCCCTCCGGTGGGGCAGGAGCTCTCTATGGCTACACCTTC

clone_size: few
v_call: TRBV5-1
j_call: TRBJ2-3
d_call: .
cdr3_aa: CASSLAWASTDTQYF
cdr3_nt: TGCGCCAGCAGCTTGGCCTGGGCTAGCACAGATACGCAGTATTTT

clone_size: .
v_call: TRBV6-2/TRBV6-3
j_call: TRBJ1-2
d_call: TRBD1
cdr3_aa: CASRPSGTGTNYGYTF
cdr3_nt: TGTGCCAGCAGACCTTCCGGGACAGGGACCAACTATGGCTACACCTTC

clone_size: .
v_call: TRBV28
j_call: TRBJ1-5
d_call: TRBD1
cdr3_aa: CASSGDGTGDSQPQHF
cdr3_nt: TGTGCCAGCAGTGGCGACGGGACAGGGGATTCTCAGCCCCAGCATTTT

clone_size: .
v_call: TRBV27
j_call: TRBJ1-5
d_call: .
cdr3_aa: CASSERGGADIQPQHF
cdr3_nt: TGTGCCAGCAGCGAACGCGGGGGGGCGGATATACAGCCCCAGCATTTT

clone_size: once
v_call: TRBV19
j_call: TRBJ1-1
d_call: TRBD1
cdr3_aa: CASSAGQGRSEAFF
cdr3_nt: TGTGCCAGTAGTGCTGGACAGGGGAGAAGTGAAGCTTTCTTT

clone_size: .
v_call: TRBV6-5
j_call: TRBJ1-1
d_call: TRBD1
cdr3_aa: CASSYSVGGGGEAFF
cdr3_nt: TGTGCCAGCAGTTACTCGGTAGGGGGCGGCGGAGAAGCTTTCTTT

clone_size: .
v_call: TRBV30
j_call: TRBJ2-3
d_call: TRBD2
cdr3_aa: CAWSDPGTSGIVDTQYF
cdr3_nt: TGTGCCTGGAGCGACCCCGGGACTAGCGGGATTGTAGATACGCAGTATTTT

clone_size: .
v_call: TRBV6-1
j_call: TRBJ1-1
d_call: .
cdr3_aa: CASSENHRDTEAFF
cdr3_nt: TGTGCCAGCAGTGAAAACCATCGGGACACTGAAGCTTTCTTT

clone_size: .
v_call: TRBV27
j_call: TRBJ1-1
d_call: TRBD1
cdr3_aa: CASSLSDRGTEAFF
cdr3_nt: TGTGCCAGCAGTTTATCCGACAGGGGCACTGAAGCTTTCTTT

clone_size: once
v_call: TRBV7-9
j_call: TRBJ2-7
d_call: .
cdr3_aa: CASSRTPYEQYF
cdr3_nt: TGTGCCAGCAGCCGGACTCCCTACGAGCAGTACTTC

clone_size: .
v_call: TRBV6-4
j_call: TRBJ2-7
d_call: .
cdr3_aa: CASSGGPGYEQYF
cdr3_nt: TGTGCCAGCAGTGGTGGGCCCGGCTACGAGCAGTACTTC

clone_size: .
v_call: TRBV10-2
j_call: TRBJ1-5
d_call: TRBD1
cdr3_aa: CASSEYDRDQPQHF
cdr3_nt: TGCGCCAGCAGTGAGTACGACAGGGATCAGCCCCAGCATTTT

clone_size: .
v_call: TRBV6-5
j_call: TRBJ1-5
d_call: TRBD1
cdr3_aa: CASSRDSYSNQPQHF
cdr3_nt: TGTGCCAGCAGTCGGGACAGTTATAGCAATCAGCCCCAGCATTTT

clone_size: .
v_call: TRBV28
j_call: TRBJ2-1
d_call: .
cdr3_aa: CASSPWAGQSNNEQFF
cdr3_nt: TGTGCCAGCAGTCCCTGGGCGGGACAGAGCAACAATGAGCAGTTCTTC

clone_size: .
v_call: TRBV11-3
j_call: TRBJ2-1
d_call: .
cdr3_aa: CASSLAGVHEQFF
cdr3_nt: TGTGCCAGCAGCTTAGCAGGGGTCCATGAGCAGTTCTTC

clone_size: .
v_call: TRBV18
j_call: TRBJ1-5
d_call: .
cdr3_aa: CASSRTVDSNQPQHF
cdr3_nt: TGTGCCAGCTCACGGACAGTCGATAGCAATCAGCCCCAGCATTTT

clone_size: .
v_call: TRBV18
j_call: TRBJ2-7
d_call: TRBD1
cdr3_aa: CASSGTGEAYEQYF
cdr3_nt: TGTGCCAGCTCAGGGACAGGAGAAGCCTACGAGCAGTACTTC

clone_size: .
v_call: TRBV4-1
j_call: TRBJ2-7
d_call: .
cdr3_aa: CASSPERGSRPYEQYF
cdr3_nt: TGCGCCAGCAGCCCAGAGAGAGGGAGTCGCCCCTACGAGCAGTACTTC

clone_size: few
v_call: TRBV19
j_call: TRBJ1-2
d_call: TRBD1
cdr3_aa: CASSIGVGQGEIFYGYTF
cdr3_nt: TGTGCCAGTAGTATTGGAGTTGGACAGGGGGAGATTTTCTATGGCTACACCTTC

clone_size: once
v_call: TRBV12-3/TRBV12-4
j_call: TRBJ2-2
d_call: .
cdr3_aa: CASRGGTGELFF
cdr3_nt: TGTGCCAGCAGGGGAGGAACCGGGGAGCTGTTTTTT

clone_size: .
v_call: TRBV9
j_call: TRBJ1-5
d_call: .
cdr3_aa: CASSVASNQPQHF
cdr3_nt: TGTGCCAGCAGCGTAGCAAGCAATCAGCCCCAGCATTTT

clone_size: .
v_call: TRBV19
j_call: TRBJ2-2
d_call: .
cdr3_aa: CASSTTRASGELFF
cdr3_nt: TGTGCCAGTAGTACTACCAGGGCGTCTGGGGAGCTGTTTTTT

clone_size: .
v_call: TRBV27
j_call: TRBJ1-5
d_call: .
cdr3_aa: CASSSAGSNQPQHF
cdr3_nt: TGTGCCAGCAGTTCCGCAGGTAGCAATCAGCCCCAGCATTTT

clone_size: .
v_call: TRBV28
j_call: TRBJ1-6
d_call: TRBD1
cdr3_aa: CASSPPGQGLSPLHF
cdr3_nt: TGTGCCAGCAGCCCACCGGGACAGGGGTTATCACCCCTCCACTTT

clone_size: .
v_call: TRBV4-2
j_call: TRBJ2-5
d_call: TRBD1
cdr3_aa: CASSRATGGYETQYF
cdr3_nt: TGTGCCAGCAGCCGAGCGACAGGGGGCTACGAGACCCAGTACTTC

clone_size: .
v_call: TRBV28
j_call: TRBJ1-1
d_call: .
cdr3_aa: CASVSTGKVTEAFF
cdr3_nt: TGTGCCAGCGTTTCAACGGGGAAGGTTACTGAAGCTTTCTTT

clone_size: .
v_call: TRBV2
j_call: TRBJ2-3
d_call: .
cdr3_aa: CASSAQDKTDTQYF
cdr3_nt: TGTGCCAGCAGTGCACAGGACAAGACAGATACGCAGTATTTT

clone_size: .
v_call: TRBV28
j_call: TRBJ1-3
d_call: .
cdr3_aa: CASSLGGISGNTIYF
cdr3_nt: TGTGCCAGCAGTTTGGGGGGGATCTCTGGAAACACCATATATTTT

clone_size: .
v_call: TRBV7-9
j_call: TRBJ2-1
d_call: TRBD2
cdr3_aa: CASSSTSNYNEQFF
cdr3_nt: TGTGCCAGCAGCTCGACTAGCAATTACAATGAGCAGTTCTTC

clone_size: .
v_call: TRBV18
j_call: TRBJ1-1
d_call: TRBD1
cdr3_aa: CASSPPGQGSEAFF
cdr3_nt: TGTGCCAGCTCACCACCGGGACAGGGGTCTGAAGCTTTCTTT

clone_size: .
v_call: TRBV19
j_call: TRBJ2-1
d_call: TRBD2
cdr3_aa: CASSIAGTSLWEQFF
cdr3_nt: TGTGCCAGTAGTATTGCGGGGACTAGTTTATGGGAGCAGTTCTTC

clone_size: .
v_call: TRBV12-5
j_call: TRBJ2-2
d_call: .
cdr3_aa: CASGYWSPGAGELFF
cdr3_nt: TGTGCTAGTGGCTACTGGAGCCCCGGGGCCGGGGAGCTGTTTTTT